The sequence of this T cell receptor beta chain was determined in a study of blood T cell repertoires in COVID-19. Study-level information: Sites across the United States, Italy and Spain contributed samples from acute and convalescent COVID-19. T cells, B-cell-depleted T cells, or PBMCs supplied cDNA or gDNA.

The length of the CDR3 is 13 residues. Germline assignment: CDR1 KGHSH and CDR2 LQKENI. J was trimmed by 10 bases and V by 3 bases; bases with no gene match: 8. Original data processing: Estimation of nucleated cell counts was performed using reference gene primer amplification. TCRdb's table, derived via immunoSEQ multiplex PCR, lists solely in-frame clones and lacks some. V, J and clone size are taken as reported in that table, and D and trimming were inferred from the DNA itself. Altogether nearly 350,000 clones are present, around 88% being singletons, with the ten largest covering 2.5% to 3.5%. The clonotype comes from a man aged 25-40 years with active or convalescent COVID-19. The J gene is TRBJ1-1, the V gene TRBV18, with 7 nucleotides matching TRBD1. Sequences were obtained from peripheral blood. For the CDR3, the DNA is TGTGCCAGCTCACCTGACAGGGAAGTGGGAGCTTTCTTT. Translated, it gives CASSPDREVGAFF.